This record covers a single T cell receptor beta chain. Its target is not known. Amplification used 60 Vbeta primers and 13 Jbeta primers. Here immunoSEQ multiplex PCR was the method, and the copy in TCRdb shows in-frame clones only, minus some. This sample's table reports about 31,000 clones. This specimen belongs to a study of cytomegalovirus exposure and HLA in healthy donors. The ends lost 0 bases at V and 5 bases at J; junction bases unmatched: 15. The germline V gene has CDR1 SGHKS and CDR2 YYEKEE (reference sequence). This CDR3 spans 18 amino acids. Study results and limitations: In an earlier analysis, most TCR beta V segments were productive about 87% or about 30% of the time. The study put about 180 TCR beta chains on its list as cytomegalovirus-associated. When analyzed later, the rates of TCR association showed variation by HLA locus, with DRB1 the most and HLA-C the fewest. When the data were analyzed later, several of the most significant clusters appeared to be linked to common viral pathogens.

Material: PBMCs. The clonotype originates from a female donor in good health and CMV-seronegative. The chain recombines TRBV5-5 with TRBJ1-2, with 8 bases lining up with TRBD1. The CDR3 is CASSLAGSLDRVWYGYTF. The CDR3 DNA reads TGTGCCAGCAGCTTGGCCGGGTCGTTGGACAGGGTTTGGTATGGCTACACCTTC.